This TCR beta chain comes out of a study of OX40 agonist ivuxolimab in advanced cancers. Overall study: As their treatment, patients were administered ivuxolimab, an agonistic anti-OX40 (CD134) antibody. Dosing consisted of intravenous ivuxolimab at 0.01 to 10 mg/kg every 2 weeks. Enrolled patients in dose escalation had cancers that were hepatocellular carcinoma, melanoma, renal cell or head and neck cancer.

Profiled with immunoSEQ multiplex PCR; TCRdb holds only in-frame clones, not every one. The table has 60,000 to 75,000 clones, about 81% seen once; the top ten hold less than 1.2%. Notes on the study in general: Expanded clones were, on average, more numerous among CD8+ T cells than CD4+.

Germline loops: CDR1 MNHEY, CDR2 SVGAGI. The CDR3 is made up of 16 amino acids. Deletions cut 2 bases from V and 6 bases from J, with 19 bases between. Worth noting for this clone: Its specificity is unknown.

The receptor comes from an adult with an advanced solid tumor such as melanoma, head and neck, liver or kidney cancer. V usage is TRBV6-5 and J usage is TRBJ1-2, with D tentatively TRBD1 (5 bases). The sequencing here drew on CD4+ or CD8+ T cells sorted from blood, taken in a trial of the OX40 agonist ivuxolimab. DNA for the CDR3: TGTGCCAGCAGTTACGTAGGGGTTCAAGGAGAGAATGGCTACACCTTC. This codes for CASSYVGVQGENGYTF.